This record concerns one T cell receptor beta chain sequence. Antigen unknown. The junction shows a germline mismatch at one end, possibly a read error. A single record per CDR3 protein comes from TCRdb applying MiXCR to the 5' RACE reads. The sample yields roughly 240,000 distinct CDR3 sequences, over 6.5% seen once. These data come from a study of T cells after yellow fever vaccination. About the research overall: SMART-Seq v4 Ultra Low Input served to prepare low-cell-number fractions. Findings of the study overall: Post-booster repertoires again held most primary-vaccination clones (96% CD4, just under 90% CD8). By day 5 rather than day 15, the secondary response had peaked, though it was weaker. Abundant contaminating clonotypes from the bulk population could appear in FACS-sorted repertoires.

The CDR3 runs 15 residues. Germline loops: CDR1 DFQATT, CDR2 SNEGSKA (reference sequence). The sequencing used CD4+ T cells sorted from PBMCs, collected on the day of the yellow fever booster vaccination. The sequence was obtained from a man aged 30-40 years who received the YFV17D yellow fever vaccine. This chain joins TRBV20-1 and TRBJ2-3; TRBD2 aligns across 10 bases. The CDR3 nucleotides read TGCAGTGCCAGAGGCCTAGCGGGAGTCTCAGATACGCAGTATTTT. This encodes CSARGLAGVSDTQYF.